These T cell receptor beta chains were read from a single sample in a study of regulatory T cells in long-lasting Graves disease. TCRdb itself ran the multiplex PCR reads through MiXCR, one entry per CDR3 protein. This sample has some 400,000 distinct CDR3 sequences; around 14% occur once, and the top ten carry 16%. These data also featured in a second study, about T cells in Graves' hyperthyroidism and ophthalmopathy.

The input for sequencing was peripheral blood mononuclear cells (PBMCs), taken at new diagnosis, from a patient treated with antithyroid drugs. The receptors here all came from a woman under 40 with Graves disease. Both conserved end residues are part of each CDR3. Each record gives: D gene, clone size, J gene, V gene, CDR3 DNA, CDR3 protein. A D gene is named only where the DNA matches it firmly. Only some rows state a clone size, as once, few, many or a class for expanded clones.

>.|.|TRBJ2-7|TRBV20-1
TGCAGTGCTAGAGCCTCGGGCCGGGCAGAAGCAAACGAGCAGTACTTC
CSARASGRAEANEQYF
>TRBD2|.|TRBJ2-5|TRBV6-6
TGTGCCAGCAGTTACTCGAGAACTAGCGGGAGGGCCCAAGAGACCCAGTACTTC
CASSYSRTSGRAQETQYF
>TRBD2|many|TRBJ2-7|TRBV5-6
TGTGCCAGCAGCTTGAACGCACTAGCGATCTACGAGCAGTACTTC
CASSLNALAIYEQYF
>.|many|TRBJ2-7|TRBV5-8
TGTGCCAGCAGCGCTCCGGGTCGCAACTACGAGCAGTACTTC
CASSAPGRNYEQYF
>TRBD2|many|TRBJ2-7|TRBV20-1
TGCAGTGCTAGAGGTGGGGCAATAGCGGGAGGGCCGAGGGAGCAGTACTTC
CSARGGAIAGGPREQYF
>.|.|TRBJ2-2|TRBV12-3/TRBV12-4
TGTGCCAGCAAGAGGCCCACCGGGGAGCTGTTTTTT
CASKRPTGELFF
>.|many|TRBJ1-3|TRBV6-2/TRBV6-3
TGTGCCAGCAGTTACAACCCTGCATGGATCGACTCTGGAAACACCATATATTTT
CASSYNPAWIDSGNTIYF
>.|many|TRBJ2-7|TRBV7-9
TGTGCCAGCAGCTTAGGCGACAGATATTACGAGCAGTACTTC
CASSLGDRYYEQYF
>TRBD2|.|TRBJ2-3|TRBV12-3/TRBV12-4
TGTGCCAGCAGTTTTACTAGCGGGAGTTCTTTGGTGGGCACAGATACGCAGTATTTT
CASSFTSGSSLVGTDTQYF
>TRBD1|many|TRBJ2-7|TRBV7-2
TGTGCCAGCAGCTCGGGACAGGGGGGACTCTACGAGCAGTACTTC
CASSSGQGGLYEQYF
>.|.|TRBJ1-5|TRBV24-1
TGTGCCACCAGTGGCCCTATGGACAGTAGCAATCAGCCCCAGCATTTT
CATSGPMDSSNQPQHF
>.|few|TRBJ1-1|TRBV28
TGTGCCAGCAGTTCCCCCCGGGGTCTTCTCTCACGCGGGGAAGCTTTCTTT
CASSSPRGLLSRGEAFF
>.|few|TRBJ1-2|TRBV9
TGTGCCAGCAGCGTAGCCCGCACGGCGGGGGGCTACACCTTC
CASSVARTAGGYTF
>.|many|TRBJ1-2|TRBV4-1
TGCGCCAGCAGCCAAGTCGGGGGTGCTGGCTATGGCTACACCTTC
CASSQVGGAGYGYTF
>.|.|TRBJ2-7|TRBV4-2
TGTGCCAGCAGCCGAACAAAAGAAATCTACGAGCAGTACTTC
CASSRTKEIYEQYF
>.|many|TRBJ2-7|TRBV2
TGTGCCAGCGGTAGGGTTAACTACGAGCAGTACTTC
CASGRVNYEQYF
>TRBD2|many|TRBJ2-1|TRBV27
TGTGCCAGCAGTTTAGGCGGGAGGGCCTTCGAGCAGTTCTTC
CASSLGGRAFEQFF
>TRBD1|.|TRBJ2-7|TRBV28
TGTGCCAGCAGTTCTTTCACGGGACAGCCTTCCTACGAGCAGTACTTC
CASSSFTGQPSYEQYF
>.|many|TRBJ2-7|TRBV2
TGTGCCAGCAGTGTGGAGGGCTACGAGCAGTACTTC
CASSVEGYEQYF
>.|many|TRBJ2-5|TRBV6-1
TGTGCCAGCACTGAGGGGTACCAAGAGACCCAGTACTTC
CASTEGYQETQYF
>TRBD2|.|TRBJ2-7|TRBV7-9
TGTGCCAGCAGCCCCGCCCAATTGACTAGCGGCAACGAGCAGTACTTC
CASSPAQLTSGNEQYF
>.|many|TRBJ2-5|TRBV12-3/TRBV12-4
TGTGCCAGCAGTCTTCTAGCATCCGAGACCCAGTACTTC
CASSLLASETQYF
>TRBD2|.|TRBJ2-1|TRBV20-1
TGCAGTGTTACTAGCGGGAGAATCTACAATGAGCAGTTCTTC
CSVTSGRIYNEQFF